This TCR beta chain was sequenced for a study of blood T cell repertoires in COVID-19. V lost 1 base and J 5 bases, leaving 18 bases between the germline ends. CDR3 length: 16 residues. CDR1 is SGDLS and CDR2 is YYNGEE in the germline V gene. The table came from immunoSEQ multiplex PCR; TCRdb's copy has only in-frame clones and leaves some out. The data hold roughly 300,000 clones, with around 85% observed a single time. The chain is built from TRBV9 and TRBJ2-5; the D gene is possibly TRBD2 (6 bases). Sequenced input: PBMCs or T cells enriched from blood (not recorded which). The clonotype was recovered from a woman between 50 and 59 years old who had recovered from COVID-19. CDR3 bases: TGTGCCAGCAGCGTATTGGGGGGTGCCATCATGGAGACCCAGTACTTC. Protein sequence: CASSVLGGAIMETQYF.